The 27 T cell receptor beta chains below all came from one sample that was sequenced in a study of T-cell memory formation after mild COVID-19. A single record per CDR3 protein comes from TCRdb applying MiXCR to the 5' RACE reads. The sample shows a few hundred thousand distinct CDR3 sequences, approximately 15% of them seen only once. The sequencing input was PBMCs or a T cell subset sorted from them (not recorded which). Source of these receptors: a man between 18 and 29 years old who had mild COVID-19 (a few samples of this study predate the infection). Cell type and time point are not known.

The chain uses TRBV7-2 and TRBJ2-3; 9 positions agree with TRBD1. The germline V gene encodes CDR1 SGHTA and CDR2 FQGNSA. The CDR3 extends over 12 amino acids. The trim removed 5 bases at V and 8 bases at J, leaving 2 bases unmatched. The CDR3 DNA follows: TGTGCCAGCAGCCAGACAGGGGGTACGCAGTATTTT. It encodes CASSQTGGTQYF.

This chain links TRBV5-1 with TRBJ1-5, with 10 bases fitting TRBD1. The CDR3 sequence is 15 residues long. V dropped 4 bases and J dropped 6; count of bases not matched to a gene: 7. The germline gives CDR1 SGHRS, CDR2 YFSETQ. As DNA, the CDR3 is TGCGCCAGCAGCACGACAGGGGGCCGCGGTCAGCCCCAGCATTTT. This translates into CASSTTGGRGQPQHF.

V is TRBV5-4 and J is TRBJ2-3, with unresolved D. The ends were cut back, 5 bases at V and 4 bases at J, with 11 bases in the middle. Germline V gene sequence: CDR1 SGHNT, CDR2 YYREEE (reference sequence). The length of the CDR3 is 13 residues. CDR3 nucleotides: TGTGCCAGCAGTCGCGTGTCGGCAGATACGCAGTATTTT. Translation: CASSRVSADTQYF.

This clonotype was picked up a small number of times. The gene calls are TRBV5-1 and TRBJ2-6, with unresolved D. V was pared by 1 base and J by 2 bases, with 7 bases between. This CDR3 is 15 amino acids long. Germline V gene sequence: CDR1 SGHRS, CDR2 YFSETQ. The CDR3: CASSLTLPGANVLTF. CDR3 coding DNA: TGCGCCAGCAGCTTGACCTTACCTGGGGCCAACGTCCTGACTTTC.

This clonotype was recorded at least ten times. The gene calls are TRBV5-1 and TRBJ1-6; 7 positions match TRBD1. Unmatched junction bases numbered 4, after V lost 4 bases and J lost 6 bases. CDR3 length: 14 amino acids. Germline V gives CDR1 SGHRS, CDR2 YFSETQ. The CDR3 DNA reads TGCGCCAGCAGCCCGGGACAGCCTAATTCACCCCTCCACTTT. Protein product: CASSPGQPNSPLHF.

This CDR3 reads CASSLGSLSDTQYF. DNA for the CDR3: TGTGCCAGCAGCTTGGGGAGTCTCTCAGATACGCAGTATTTT. The rearrangement uses TRBV5-6 and TRBJ2-3, with D uncertain. This CDR3 spans 14 amino acids. V was pared by 0 bases and J by 4 bases, with 9 bases between. Germline V gene lookup returns CDR1 SGHDT and CDR2 YYEEEE.

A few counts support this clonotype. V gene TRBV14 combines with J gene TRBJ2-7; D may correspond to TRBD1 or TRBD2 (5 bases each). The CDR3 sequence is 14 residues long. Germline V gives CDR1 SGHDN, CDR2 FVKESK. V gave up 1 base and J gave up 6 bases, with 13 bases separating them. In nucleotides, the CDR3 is TGTGCCAGCAGCCAAGGTCTGGGGGTAGGCGAGCAGTACTTC. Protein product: CASSQGLGVGEQYF.

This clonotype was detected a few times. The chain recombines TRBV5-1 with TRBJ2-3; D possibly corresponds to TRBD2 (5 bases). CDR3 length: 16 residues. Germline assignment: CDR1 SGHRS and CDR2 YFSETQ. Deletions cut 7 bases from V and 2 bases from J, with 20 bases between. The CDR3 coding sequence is TGCGCCAGCGCCCCGTCCTGGAGGAGGACCACAGATACGCAGTATTTT. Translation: CASAPSWRRTTDTQYF.

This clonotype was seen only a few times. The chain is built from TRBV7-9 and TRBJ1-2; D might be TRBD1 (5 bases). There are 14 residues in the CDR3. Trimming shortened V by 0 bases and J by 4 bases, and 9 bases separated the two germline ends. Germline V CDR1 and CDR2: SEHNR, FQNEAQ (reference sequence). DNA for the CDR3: TGTGCCAGCAGCTTAGCCGAGGGGAGCTATGGCTACACCTTC. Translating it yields CASSLAEGSYGYTF.

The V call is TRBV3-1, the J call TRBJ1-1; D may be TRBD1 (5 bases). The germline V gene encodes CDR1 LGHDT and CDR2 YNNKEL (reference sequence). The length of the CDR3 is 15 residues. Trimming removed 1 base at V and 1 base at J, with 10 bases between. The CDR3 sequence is CASSQGVDRNTEAFF. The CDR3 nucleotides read TGTGCCAGCAGCCAAGGGGTCGACAGGAACACTGAAGCTTTCTTT. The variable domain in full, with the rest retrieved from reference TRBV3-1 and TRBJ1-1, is DTAVSQTPKYLVTQMGNDKSIKCEQNLGHDTMYWYKQDSKKFLKIMFSYNNKELIINETVPNRFSPKSPDKAHLNLHINSLELGDSAVYFCASSQGVDRNTEAFFGQGTRLTVV.

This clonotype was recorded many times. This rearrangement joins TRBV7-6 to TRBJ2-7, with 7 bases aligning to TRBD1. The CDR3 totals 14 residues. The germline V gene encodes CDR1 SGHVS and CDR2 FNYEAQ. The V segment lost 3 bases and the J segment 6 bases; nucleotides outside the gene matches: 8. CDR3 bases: TGTGCCAGCAGCTTTCAGGACAGGAGGTCCGAGCAGTACTTC. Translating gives CASSFQDRRSEQYF.

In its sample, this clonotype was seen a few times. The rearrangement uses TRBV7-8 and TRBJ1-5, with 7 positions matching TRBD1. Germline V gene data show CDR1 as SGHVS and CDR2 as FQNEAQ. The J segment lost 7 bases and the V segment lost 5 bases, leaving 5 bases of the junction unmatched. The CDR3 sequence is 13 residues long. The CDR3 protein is CASSGTGEQPQHF. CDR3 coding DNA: TGTGCCAGCAGCGGAACAGGGGAACAGCCCCAGCATTTT.

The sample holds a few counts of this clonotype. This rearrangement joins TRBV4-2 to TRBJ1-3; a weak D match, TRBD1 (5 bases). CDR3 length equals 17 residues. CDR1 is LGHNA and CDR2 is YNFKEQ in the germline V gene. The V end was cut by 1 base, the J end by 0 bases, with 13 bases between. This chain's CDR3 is CASSQARGAFSGNTIYF. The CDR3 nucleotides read TGTGCCAGCAGCCAAGCCCGAGGGGCTTTCTCTGGAAACACCATATATTTT.

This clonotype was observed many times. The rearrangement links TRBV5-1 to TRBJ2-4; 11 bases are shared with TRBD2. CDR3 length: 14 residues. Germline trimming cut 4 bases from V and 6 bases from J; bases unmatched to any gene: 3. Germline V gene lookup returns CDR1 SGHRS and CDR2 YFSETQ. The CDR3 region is CASSATSGGNIQYF. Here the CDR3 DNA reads TGCGCCAGCAGCGCTACTAGCGGGGGAAACATTCAGTACTTC.

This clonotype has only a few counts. CDR3 coding DNA: TGCAGTGCTAGAGACCAGGGGGAAGGAGATACGCAGTATTTT. This translates into CSARDQGEGDTQYF. The rearrangement uses TRBV20-1 and TRBJ2-3; 7 bases map to TRBD1. The length of the CDR3 is 14 residues. V was clipped by 0 bases and J by 5 bases; unmatched bases: 5. In germline, CDR1 is DFQATT, CDR2 SNEGSKA (reference sequence).

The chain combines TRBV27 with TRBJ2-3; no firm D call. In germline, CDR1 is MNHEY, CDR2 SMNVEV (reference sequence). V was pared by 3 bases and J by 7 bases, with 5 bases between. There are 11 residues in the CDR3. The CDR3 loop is CASSFAYTQYF. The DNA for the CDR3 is TGTGCCAGCAGTTTTGCGTATACGCAGTATTTT.

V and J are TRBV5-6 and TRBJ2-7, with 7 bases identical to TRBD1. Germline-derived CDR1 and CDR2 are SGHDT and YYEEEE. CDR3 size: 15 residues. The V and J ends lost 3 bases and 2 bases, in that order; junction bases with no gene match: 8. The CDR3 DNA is TGTGCCAGCAGCTCCCCCGGACAGGCTGCCTACGAGCAGTACGTC. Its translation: CASSSPGQAAYEQYV.

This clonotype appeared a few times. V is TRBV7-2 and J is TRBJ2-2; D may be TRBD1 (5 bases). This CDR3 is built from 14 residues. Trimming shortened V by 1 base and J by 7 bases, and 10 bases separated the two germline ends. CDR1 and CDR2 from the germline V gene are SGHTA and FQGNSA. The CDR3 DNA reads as TGTGCCAGCAGCTTAGTGTCAAGGGGCGGGGAGCTGTTTTTT. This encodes CASSLVSRGGELFF.

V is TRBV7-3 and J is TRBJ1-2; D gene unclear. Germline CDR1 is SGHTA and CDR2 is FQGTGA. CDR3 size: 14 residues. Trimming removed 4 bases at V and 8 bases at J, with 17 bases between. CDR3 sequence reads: CASSSSGPLGGYTF. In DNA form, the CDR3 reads TGTGCCAGCAGCTCCTCCGGACCCCTCGGGGGCTACACCTTC.

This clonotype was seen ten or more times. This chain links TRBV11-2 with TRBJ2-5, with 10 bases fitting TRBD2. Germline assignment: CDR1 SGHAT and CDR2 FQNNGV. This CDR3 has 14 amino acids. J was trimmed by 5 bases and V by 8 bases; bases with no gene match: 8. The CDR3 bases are TGTGCCAGCGGAGCGGGGGGGCGGAGGGAGACCCAGTACTTC. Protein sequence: CASGAGGRRETQYF.

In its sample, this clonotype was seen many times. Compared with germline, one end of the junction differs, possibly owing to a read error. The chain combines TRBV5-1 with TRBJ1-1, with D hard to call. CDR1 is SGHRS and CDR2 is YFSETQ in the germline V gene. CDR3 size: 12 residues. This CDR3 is CASSLRDTEAFF. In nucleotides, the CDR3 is TGTGCCAGCAGCCTTCGAGACACTGAAGCTTTCTTT.

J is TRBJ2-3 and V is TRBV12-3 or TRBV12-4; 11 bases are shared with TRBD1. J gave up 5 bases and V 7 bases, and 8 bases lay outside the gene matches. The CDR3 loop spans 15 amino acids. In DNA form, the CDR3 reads TGTGCCAGCACCTCTCCGGGACAGGGGGAAGATACGCAGTATTTT. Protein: CASTSPGQGEDTQYF.

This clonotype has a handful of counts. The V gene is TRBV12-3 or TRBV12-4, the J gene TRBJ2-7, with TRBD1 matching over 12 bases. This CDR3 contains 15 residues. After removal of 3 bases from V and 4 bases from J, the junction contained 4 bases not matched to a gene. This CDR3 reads CASSLGTGGLYEQYV. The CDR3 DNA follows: TGTGCCAGCAGTTTGGGGACAGGGGGCCTGTACGAGCAGTACGTC.

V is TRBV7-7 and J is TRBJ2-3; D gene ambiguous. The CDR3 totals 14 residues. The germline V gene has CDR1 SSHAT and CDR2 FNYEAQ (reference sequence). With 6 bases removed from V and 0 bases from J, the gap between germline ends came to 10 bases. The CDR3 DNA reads TGTGCCAGCAGTTCCACGACTAGCACAGATACGCAGTATTTT. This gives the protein CASSSTTSTDTQYF. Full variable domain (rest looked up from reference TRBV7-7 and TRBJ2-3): GAGVSQSPRYKVTKRGQDVTLRCDPISSHATLYWYQQALGQGPEFLTYFNYEAQPDKSGLPSDRFSAERPEGSISTLTIQRTEQRDSAMYRCASSSTTSTDTQYFGPGTRLTVL.

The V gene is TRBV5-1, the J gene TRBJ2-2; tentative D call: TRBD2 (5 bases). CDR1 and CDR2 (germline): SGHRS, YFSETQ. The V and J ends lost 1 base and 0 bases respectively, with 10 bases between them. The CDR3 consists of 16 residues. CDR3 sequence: CASSLKGVPNTGELFF. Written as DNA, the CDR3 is TGCGCCAGCAGCTTGAAGGGAGTTCCGAACACCGGGGAGCTGTTTTTT.

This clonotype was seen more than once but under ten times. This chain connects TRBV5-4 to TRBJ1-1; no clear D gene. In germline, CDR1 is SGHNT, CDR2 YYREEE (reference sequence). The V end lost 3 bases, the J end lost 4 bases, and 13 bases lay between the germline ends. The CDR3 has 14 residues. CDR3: CASSSDGISTEAFF. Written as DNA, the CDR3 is TGTGCCAGCAGCTCAGATGGAATTAGCACTGAAGCTTTCTTT.

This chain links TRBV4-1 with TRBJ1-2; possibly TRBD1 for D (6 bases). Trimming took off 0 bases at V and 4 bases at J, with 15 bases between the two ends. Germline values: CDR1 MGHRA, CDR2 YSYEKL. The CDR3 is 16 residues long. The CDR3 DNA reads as TGCGCCAGCAGCCAAGATCGGACAGTGGATTTCTATGGCTACACCTTC. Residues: CASSQDRTVDFYGYTF.